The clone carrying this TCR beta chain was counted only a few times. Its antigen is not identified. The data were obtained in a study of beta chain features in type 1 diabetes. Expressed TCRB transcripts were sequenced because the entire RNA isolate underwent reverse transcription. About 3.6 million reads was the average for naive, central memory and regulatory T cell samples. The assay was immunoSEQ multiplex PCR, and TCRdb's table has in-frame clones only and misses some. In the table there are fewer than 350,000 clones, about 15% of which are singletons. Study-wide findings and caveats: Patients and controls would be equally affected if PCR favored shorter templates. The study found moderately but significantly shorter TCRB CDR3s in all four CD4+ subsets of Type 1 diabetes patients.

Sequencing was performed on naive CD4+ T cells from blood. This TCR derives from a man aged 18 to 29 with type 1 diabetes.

CDR3 residues: CASSTSQGQKFF. The CDR3 coding sequence is TGCGCCAGCAGCACCTCACAGGGCCAGAAATTCTTC. This chain joins TRBV5-1 and TRBJ2-1; perhaps TRBD1 as D (6 bases). The V end lost 4 bases, the J end lost 16 bases, and 18 bases lay between the germline ends. The CDR3 runs 12 residues. CDR1 is SGHRS and CDR2 is YFSETQ in the germline V gene.